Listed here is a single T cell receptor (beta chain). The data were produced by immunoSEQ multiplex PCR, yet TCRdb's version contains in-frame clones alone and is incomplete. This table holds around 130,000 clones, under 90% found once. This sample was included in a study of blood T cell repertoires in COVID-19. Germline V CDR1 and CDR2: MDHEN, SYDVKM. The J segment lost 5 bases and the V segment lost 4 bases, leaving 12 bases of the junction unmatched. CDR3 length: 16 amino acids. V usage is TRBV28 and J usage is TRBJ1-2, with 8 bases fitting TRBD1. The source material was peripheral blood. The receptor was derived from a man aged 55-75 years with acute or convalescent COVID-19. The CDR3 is CASSSNTGGRRYGYTF. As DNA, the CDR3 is TGTGCCAGCAGTTCCAACACAGGGGGTCGACGTTATGGCTACACCTTC.